By share, the clone carrying this T cell receptor (beta chain) ranks as large. Its antigen remains unknown. The sorted Tregs were CD4+CD25+CD127-/low cells. Trimming pared 5 bases from V and 4 bases from J, leaving 14 bases between. This CDR3 is 14 amino acids long. General study findings and limits: Tumor-infiltrating Treg TCR alpha and beta sequences overlapped most with tumor naive CD4+ T cells, then blood naive. The TCR gene usage of tumor memory CD4+ T cells clustered together with blood and lymph node memory CD4+ cells and with lymph node naive CD4+ cells. Under 2% of tumor Treg sequences matched blood Tregs or memory cells.

Amplification of TRBV12-4/TRBJ1-2 clonotypes used adaptor-ligated barcode primers. TCRdb reprocessed the multiplex PCR reads via MiXCR and lists one record per CDR3 protein. The sample shows over 900 distinct CDR3 sequences, less than 3% of them seen only once. The chain combines TRBV12-3 or TRBV12-4 with TRBJ1-2; D is uncertain. Sequencing used Tregs sorted from blood. This receptor was taken from a female donor with breast cancer. The CDR3 loop is CASSRTGSTYGYTF. Written as DNA, the CDR3 is TGTGCCAGCAGTCGGACCGGGAGCACCTATGGCTACACCTTC.